Given below is one T cell receptor beta chain in context. The germline V and J ends were trimmed by 11 bases and 5 bases, with 21 bases remaining between them. CDR1 LGHDT and CDR2 YNNKEL come from the germline V gene (reference sequence). The CDR3 extends over 15 amino acids. Unique molecular identifiers tagged the TCRbeta library. TCRdb redid the calling of the PCR reads with MiXCR, one entry per CDR3 protein. The sample lists about 610,000 distinct CDR3 sequences; about 10% were seen once. This record comes from a study of T-cell reconstitution after alpha-beta-depleted transplantation in children. This chain links TRBV3-1 with TRBJ2-2; no clear D. This receptor was taken from a human donor who donated a stem cell graft to a child with acute myeloid leukemia. This material consisted of PBMCs from the stem cell graft donor, taken from the stem cell graft. The CDR3 loop is CASSKDIGPTGELFF. In DNA, the CDR3 is TGTGCCTCCTCCAAAGATATCGGGCCGACCGGGGAGCTGTTTTTT. The full variable domain, rest sourced from reference TRBV3-1 and TRBJ2-2, is DTAVSQTPKYLVTQMGNDKSIKCEQNLGHDTMYWYKQDSKKFLKIMFSYNNKELIINETVPNRFSPKSPDKAHLNLHINSLELGDSAVYFCASSKDIGPTGELFFGEGSRLTVL.